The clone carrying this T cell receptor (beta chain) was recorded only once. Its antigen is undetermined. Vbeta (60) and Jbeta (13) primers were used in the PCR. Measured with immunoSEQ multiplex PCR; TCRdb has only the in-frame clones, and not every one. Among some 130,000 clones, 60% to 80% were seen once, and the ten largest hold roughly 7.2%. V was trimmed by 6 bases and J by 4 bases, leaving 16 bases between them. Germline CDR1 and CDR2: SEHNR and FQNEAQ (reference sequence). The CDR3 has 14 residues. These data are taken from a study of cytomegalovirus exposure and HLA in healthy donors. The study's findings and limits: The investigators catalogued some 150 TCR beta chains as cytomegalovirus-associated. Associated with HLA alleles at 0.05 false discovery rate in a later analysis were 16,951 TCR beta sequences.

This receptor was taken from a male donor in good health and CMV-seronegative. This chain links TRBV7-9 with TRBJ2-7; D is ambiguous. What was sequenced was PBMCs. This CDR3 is CASSPDVGNYEQYF. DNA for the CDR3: TGTGCCAGCAGTCCAGACGTGGGCAATTACGAGCAGTACTTC.